The T cell receptor beta chain described here comes from a study of blood T cells in healthy people across ages. Then a second PCR, running roughly 7 to 11 cycles, was carried out with a sample-barcoded 5' primer and a J-beta primer mix. Every cDNA molecule carried a tag from a template-switch adaptor bearing 12 random nucleotides. A single record per CDR3 protein comes from TCRdb applying MiXCR to the 5' RACE reads. The sample lists over 500,000 distinct CDR3 sequences, 40% to 65% occurring once. The CDR3 runs 19 residues. Germline values: CDR1 SEHNR, CDR2 FQNEAQ (reference sequence). V shed 7 bases, J shed 0 bases, and the junction held 15 bases outside the gene matches.

The chain employs TRBV7-9 and TRBJ2-4; 10 nucleotides match TRBD1. Sequenced material: blood. The TCR sequence derives from a woman older than 75 in good health. CDR3 loop: CASNWGQGPSALAKNIQYF. The CDR3 DNA sequence: TGTGCCAGCAACTGGGGACAGGGGCCGTCCGCCTTAGCCAAAAACATTCAGTACTTC.